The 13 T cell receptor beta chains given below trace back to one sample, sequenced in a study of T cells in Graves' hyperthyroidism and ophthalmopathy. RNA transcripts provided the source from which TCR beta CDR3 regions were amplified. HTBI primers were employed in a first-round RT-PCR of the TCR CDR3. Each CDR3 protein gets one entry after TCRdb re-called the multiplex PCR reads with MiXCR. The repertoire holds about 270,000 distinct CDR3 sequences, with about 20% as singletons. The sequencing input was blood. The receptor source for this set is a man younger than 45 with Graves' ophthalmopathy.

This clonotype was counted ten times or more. This chain's CDR3 is CASSLMGLVSHEQFF. Here the CDR3 DNA reads TGTGCCAGCAGTTTAATGGGACTAGTGTCACATGAGCAGTTCTTC. The genes are TRBV27 and TRBJ2-1, with 8 bases identical to TRBD2. Looked up from germline, CDR1 is MNHEY and CDR2 is SMNVEV (reference sequence). V lost 2 bases, J lost 8 bases, and 8 bases stayed unmatched. The CDR3 covers 15 residues.

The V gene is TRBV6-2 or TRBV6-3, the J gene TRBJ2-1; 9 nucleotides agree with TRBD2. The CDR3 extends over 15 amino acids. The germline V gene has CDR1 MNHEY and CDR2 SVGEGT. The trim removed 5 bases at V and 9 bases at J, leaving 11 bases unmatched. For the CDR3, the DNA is TGTGCCAGCAGTGCCCGGGGCGGGAGGGCCGGTGAGCAGTTCTTC. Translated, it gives CASSARGGRAGEQFF.

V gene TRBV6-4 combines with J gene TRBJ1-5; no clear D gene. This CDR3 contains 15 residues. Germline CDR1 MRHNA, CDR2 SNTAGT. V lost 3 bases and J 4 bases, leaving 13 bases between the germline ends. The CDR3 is CASSEQSVWNQPQHF. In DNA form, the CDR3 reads TGTGCCAGCAGTGAACAGTCGGTGTGGAATCAGCCCCAGCATTTT.

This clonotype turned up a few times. CDR3 region: CASSKGGGYNEQFF. CDR3 sequence (DNA): TGTGCCAGCAGTAAGGGCGGGGGGTACAATGAGCAGTTCTTC. The chain employs TRBV12-3 or TRBV12-4 and TRBJ2-1; 8 nucleotides agree with TRBD2. This CDR3 has 14 amino acids. The V gene end was trimmed by 5 bases and the J gene end by 4 bases; junction bases not matched to a gene: 4.

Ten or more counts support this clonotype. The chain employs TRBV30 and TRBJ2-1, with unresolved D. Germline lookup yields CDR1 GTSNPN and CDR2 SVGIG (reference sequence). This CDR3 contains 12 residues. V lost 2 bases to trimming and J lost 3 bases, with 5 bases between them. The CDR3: CAWSRGYNEQFF. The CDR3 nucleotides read TGTGCCTGGAGTCGAGGCTACAATGAGCAGTTCTTC.

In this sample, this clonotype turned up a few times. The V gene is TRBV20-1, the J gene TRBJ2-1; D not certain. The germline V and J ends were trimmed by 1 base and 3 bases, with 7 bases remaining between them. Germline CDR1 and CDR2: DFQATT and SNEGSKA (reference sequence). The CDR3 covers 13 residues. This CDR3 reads CSARVVVYNEQFF. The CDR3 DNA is TGCAGTGCTAGAGTGGTAGTCTACAATGAGCAGTTCTTC.

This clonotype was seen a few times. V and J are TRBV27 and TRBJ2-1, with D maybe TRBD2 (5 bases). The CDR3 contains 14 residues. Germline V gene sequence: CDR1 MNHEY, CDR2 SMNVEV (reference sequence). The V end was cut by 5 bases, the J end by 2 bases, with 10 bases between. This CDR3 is CASSTGSTYNEQFF. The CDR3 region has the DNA TGTGCCAGCAGTACGGGGAGTACCTACAATGAGCAGTTCTTC.

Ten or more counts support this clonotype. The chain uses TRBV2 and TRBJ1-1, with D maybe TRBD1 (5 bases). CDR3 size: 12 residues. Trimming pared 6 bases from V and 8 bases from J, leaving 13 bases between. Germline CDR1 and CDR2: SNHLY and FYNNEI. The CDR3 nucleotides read TGTGCCAGCAGAGGGGACGGCGAAGAAGCTTTCTTT. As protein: CASRGDGEEAFF.

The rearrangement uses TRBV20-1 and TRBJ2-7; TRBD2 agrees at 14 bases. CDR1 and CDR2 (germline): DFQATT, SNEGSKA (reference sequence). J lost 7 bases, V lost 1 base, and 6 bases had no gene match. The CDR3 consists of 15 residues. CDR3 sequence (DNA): TGCAGTGCTAGAGTGGGGACTAGCGGGAGTGATGAGCAGTACTTC. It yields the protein CSARVGTSGSDEQYF.

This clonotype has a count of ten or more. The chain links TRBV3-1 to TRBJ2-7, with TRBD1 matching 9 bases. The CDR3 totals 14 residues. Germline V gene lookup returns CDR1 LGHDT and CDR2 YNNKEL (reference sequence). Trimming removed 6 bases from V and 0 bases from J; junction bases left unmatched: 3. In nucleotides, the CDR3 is TGTGCCAGCAGGGCGACAGGGGGCTCCTACGAGCAGTACTTC. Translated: CASRATGGSYEQYF.

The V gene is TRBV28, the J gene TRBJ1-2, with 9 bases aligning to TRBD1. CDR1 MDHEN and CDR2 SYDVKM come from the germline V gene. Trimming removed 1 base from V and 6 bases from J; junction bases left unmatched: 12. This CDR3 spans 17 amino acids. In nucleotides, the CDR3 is TGTGCCAGCAGTTTATTAGGCTCAACAGGGGGCAAAAATGGCTACACCTTC. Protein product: CASSLLGSTGGKNGYTF.

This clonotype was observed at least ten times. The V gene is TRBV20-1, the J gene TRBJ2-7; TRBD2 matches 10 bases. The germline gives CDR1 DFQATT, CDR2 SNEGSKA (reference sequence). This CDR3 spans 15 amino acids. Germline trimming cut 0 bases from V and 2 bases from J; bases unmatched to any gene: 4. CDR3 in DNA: TGCAGTGCTAGAGATCCACTAGCGGGGACCTACGAGCAGTACTTC. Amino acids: CSARDPLAGTYEQYF.

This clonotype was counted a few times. The CDR3 loop is CASSQEGGEQFF. The CDR3 bases are TGTGCCAGCAGCCAAGAGGGAGGTGAGCAGTTCTTC. The chain recombines TRBV3-1 with TRBJ2-1; possibly TRBD2 for D (6 bases). Germline loops: CDR1 LGHDT, CDR2 YNNKEL (reference sequence). Trimming stripped 0 bases from V and 9 bases from J, with 6 bases between. The CDR3 totals 12 residues.